The next 6 T cell receptor beta chains were all read from a single sample in a study of CD8 T cells in ankylosing spondylitis. Using its own MiXCR run on the 5' RACE reads, TCRdb lists one record per CDR3 protein. This sample has approximately 100,000 distinct CDR3 sequences, with around 24% found just once. Source material: synovial fluid, either unsorted or a sorted T cell fraction (not recorded which). The receptor set was obtained from a male donor with ankylosing spondylitis.

This clonotype was recorded at least ten times. CDR3 sequence: CASSLAGDTLEQYV. The CDR3 region has the DNA TGTGCCAGCAGTCTAGCGGGAGACACGCTCGAGCAGTACGTC. The genes are TRBV6-1 and TRBJ2-7; 10 bases match TRBD2. Germline lookup yields CDR1 MNHNS and CDR2 SASEGT. This CDR3 has 14 residues. V shed 5 bases, J shed 6 bases, and the junction held 7 bases outside the gene matches.

DNA for the CDR3: TGTGCCAGCAGCTTAGCGCCTAGCGGGAGTTGGTCAGATACGCAGTATTTT. Translated: CASSLAPSGSWSDTQYF. The rearrangement links TRBV7-9 to TRBJ2-3; 10 nucleotides align to TRBD2. In germline, CDR1 is SEHNR, CDR2 FQNEAQ (reference sequence). The J segment lost 4 bases and the V segment lost 0 bases, leaving 7 bases of the junction unmatched. The CDR3 is 17 residues long.

This clonotype was picked up many times. The genes are TRBV7-2 and TRBJ2-1, with D hard to call. Germline V gene lookup returns CDR1 SGHTA and CDR2 FQGNSA. The CDR3 is 13 residues long. Trimming shortened V by 2 bases and J by 4 bases, and 6 bases separated the two germline ends. The CDR3 spells CASSLSGYNEQFF. CDR3 in DNA: TGTGCCAGCAGCTTATCCGGGTACAATGAGCAGTTCTTC.

This clonotype has a handful of counts. The chain links TRBV11-1 to TRBJ2-1; D may be TRBD1 or TRBD2 (5 bases each). The V end lost 5 bases, the J end lost 5 bases, and 13 bases lay between the germline ends. CDR3 length: 14 residues. Germline V CDR1 and CDR2: SGHAT, FQDESV (reference sequence). CDR3 amino acids: CASSLGTADNEQFF. The DNA for the CDR3 is TGTGCCAGCAGCCTAGGGACGGCCGACAATGAGCAGTTCTTC.

V and J are TRBV27 and TRBJ1-4; TRBD1 agrees at 9 bases. Germline CDR1 MNHEY, CDR2 SMNVEV (reference sequence). Losses at the gene ends were 4 bases for V and 7 bases for J; bases not matched to a gene: 4. CDR3 size: 14 residues. The CDR3 protein is CASSSWDRAEKLFF. CDR3 nucleotide sequence: TGTGCCAGCAGTTCCTGGGACAGGGCTGAAAAACTGTTTTTT.

This clonotype was seen at least ten times. This rearrangement joins TRBV3-1 to TRBJ1-4, with TRBD1 as a possible D gene (5 bases). CDR1 and CDR2 from the germline V gene are LGHDT and YNNKEL (reference sequence). The CDR3 runs to 15 residues. V shed 1 base and J shed 4 bases, with 10 bases lying between them. In DNA form, the CDR3 reads TGTGCCAGCAGCCAAGGGGACGGATATAATGAAAAACTGTTTTTT. Translation gives CASSQGDGYNEKLFF.